The 32 T cell receptor beta chains below come from one sample, sequenced in a study of T-cell reconstitution after alpha-beta-depleted transplantation in children (dated by TCRdb to about 2016). The sample's treatment or condition label, decoded: allogeneic hematopoietic cell transplantation with graft depleted of TCRalphabeta T cells and CD19 B cells. Library preparation used PCR. TCRdb shows the sequencer as Illumina HiSeq 2500. To normalize quantification of the TCRbeta repertoire, the TCR libraries were built with molecular barcoding that relied on unique molecular identifiers. TCRdb reprocessed the public reads (quality trimming at Q25 with fastp, clone calling with MiXCR) and kept in-frame beta chains. Each record represents a unique CDR3 protein, reported with the most common genes and DNA among its rows. This sample holds 750,000 to 950,000 distinct CDR3 sequences; approximately 15% were observed only once. The ten top clones hold 5% of the sample.

The sequencing here drew on PBMCs, mostly from graft donor cells, taken 360 days after TCRalphabeta/CD19-depleted stem cell transplant. The receptors here all came from a male patient between 10 and 17 years old who had a stem cell transplant for acute lymphoblastic leukemia, so the T cells may come from the graft donor.

J is TRBJ2-1 and V is TRBV9, with 14 bases identical to TRBD2. CDR3 length equals 19 residues. Losses at the gene ends were 1 base for V and 0 bases for J; bases not matched to a gene: 6. Looked up from germline, CDR1 is SGDLS and CDR2 is YYNGEE. CDR3: CASSVRGLAGARSYNEQFF. For the CDR3, the DNA is TGTGCCAGCAGCGTAAGGGGACTAGCGGGAGCCCGCTCCTACAATGAGCAGTTCTTC. The full variable domain, completed using reference TRBV9 and TRBJ2-1, is DSGVTQTPKHLITATGQRVTLRCSPRSGDLSVYWYQQSLDQGLQFLIQYYNGEERAKGNILERFSAQQFPDLHSELNLSSLELGDSALYFCASSVRGLAGARSYNEQFFGPGTRLTVL.

The chain recombines TRBV7-9 with TRBJ2-7; the D gene is possibly TRBD1 (6 bases). V was cut by 5 bases and J by 2 bases, with 13 bases left in between. Germline-derived CDR1 and CDR2 are SEHNR and FQNEAQ (reference sequence). This CDR3 is built from 14 residues. The CDR3, as DNA: TGTGCCAGCAGCAACCGGGACAAGACCTACGAGCAGTACTTC. This translates into CASSNRDKTYEQYF.

The chain uses TRBV7-9 and TRBJ1-2; 7 positions match TRBD1. Germline V gene data show CDR1 as SEHNR and CDR2 as FQNEAQ (reference sequence). V lost 5 bases to trimming and J lost 4 bases; unmatched junction nucleotides: 4. The CDR3 has 13 residues. In nucleotides, the CDR3 is TGTGCCAGCAGCCGTACAGGGGTCTATGGCTACACCTTC. Translation: CASSRTGVYGYTF. Drawing the rest from reference TRBV7-9 and TRBJ1-2, the complete variable domain is DTGVSQNPRHKITKRGQNVTFRCDPISEHNRLYWYRQTLGQGPEFLTYFQNEAQLEKSRLLSDRFSAERPKGSFSTLEIQRTEQGDSAMYLCASSRTGVYGYTFGSGTRLTVV.

In this sample, this clonotype turned up many times. This chain uses TRBV25-1 with TRBJ2-3; D gene uncertain. Trimming removed 1 base at V and 0 bases at J, with 8 bases between. The germline V gene has CDR1 MGHDK and CDR2 SYGVNS. This CDR3 comprises 15 residues. In DNA form, the CDR3 reads TGTGCCAGCAGTGAATCGGCGCAGAGCACAGATACGCAGTATTTT. This gives the protein CASSESAQSTDTQYF. Full variable domain (outside the CDR3, taken from reference TRBV25-1 and TRBJ2-3): EADIYQTPRYLVIGTGKKITLECSQTMGHDKMYWYQQDPGMELHLIHYSYGVNSTEKGDLSSESTVSRIRTEHFPLTLESARPSHTSQYLCASSESAQSTDTQYFGPGTRLTVL.

The chain uses TRBV5-6 and TRBJ2-7; D is unresolved. This CDR3 has 16 amino acids. Germline CDR1 is SGHDT and CDR2 is YYEEEE. The V and J ends lost 0 bases and 3 bases respectively, with 16 bases between them. The CDR3 reads CASSLDYHRVGYEQYF. CDR3 in DNA: TGTGCCAGCAGCTTGGATTATCATCGGGTGGGCTACGAGCAGTACTTC.

This clonotype has at least ten counts. The chain links TRBV5-1 to TRBJ1-2; D may be TRBD1 (5 bases). Trimming took 3 bases from V and 2 from J, leaving 11 bases between them. The CDR3 extends over 14 amino acids. Germline CDR1 SGHRS, CDR2 YFSETQ. The CDR3 DNA is TGCGCCAGCAGCTCAGGGAGGCTAAACTATGGCTACACCTTC. Translation: CASSSGRLNYGYTF.

This clonotype appeared many times. The chain carries TRBV9 and TRBJ2-1; 10 positions match TRBD2. V shed 4 bases, J shed 1 base, and the junction held 8 bases outside the gene matches. CDR3 size: 17 residues. CDR1 is SGDLS and CDR2 is YYNGEE in the germline V gene. DNA for the CDR3: TGTGCCAGCAGCCTACGGACTAGCGGAGCGTCCTACAATGAGCAGTTCTTC. It codes for CASSLRTSGASYNEQFF.

This clonotype was counted only a few times. The chain's CDR3 is CASSPLDVETQYF. The CDR3 nucleotides read TGTGCCAGCAGCCCCCTCGACGTGGAGACCCAGTACTTC. The chain carries TRBV27 and TRBJ2-5, with unresolved D. Trimming cost V 6 bases and J 5 bases, with 13 bases left between them. Germline-derived CDR1 and CDR2 are MNHEY and SMNVEV (reference sequence). This CDR3 comprises 13 residues.

This clonotype was seen ten or more times. The chain has TRBV20-1 and TRBJ2-2; D is possibly TRBD2 (6 bases). This CDR3 region has 15 residues. Germline V gene data show CDR1 as DFQATT and CDR2 as SNEGSKA (reference sequence). The V and J ends lost 5 bases and 3 bases respectively, with 16 bases between them. CDR3 region: CSAPRGSGYTGELFF. DNA of the CDR3: TGCAGTGCTCCCCGGGGTAGCGGATACACCGGGGAGCTGTTTTTT.

This clonotype appeared a few times. This rearrangement joins TRBV20-1 to TRBJ1-1; D is possibly TRBD1 (5 bases). The ends were cut back, 5 bases at V and 6 bases at J, with 19 bases in the middle. Germline V gene sequence: CDR1 DFQATT, CDR2 SNEGSKA (reference sequence). CDR3 length equals 14 residues. This CDR3 reads CSAGVGGAKAEAFF. CDR3 DNA sequence: TGCAGTGCTGGGGTTGGTGGGGCGAAGGCTGAAGCTTTCTTT.

The chain is built from TRBV7-8 and TRBJ2-1; TRBD2 is a possible D gene (6 bases). The CDR3 is 15 amino acids. Germline V lookup: CDR1 SGHVS, CDR2 FQNEAQ. V lost 7 bases and J 6 bases, leaving 19 bases between the germline ends. CDR3 nucleotides: TGTGCCAGCAACCCTAGGAGGGCGGGTGGCAATGAGCAGTTCTTC. Amino acids: CASNPRRAGGNEQFF.

This clonotype was counted between two and nine times. The V and J genes are TRBV7-9 and TRBJ1-5; D is undetermined. The length of the CDR3 is 15 residues. Deletions cut 2 bases from V and 2 bases from J, with 10 bases between. Germline V CDR1 and CDR2: SEHNR, FQNEAQ (reference sequence). DNA of the CDR3: TGTGCCAGCAGCTTATGGGTTGGAGGCAATCAGCCCCAGCATTTT. It translates to CASSLWVGGNQPQHF.

This clonotype was detected a few times. The CDR3, as DNA: TGCGCCAGCAGCCAAGCCCTACCCGGGGAGCAGTTCTTC. Translated: CASSQALPGEQFF. The V gene is TRBV4-1, the J gene TRBJ2-1, with D unresolved. This CDR3 contains 13 residues. V was pared by 1 base and J by 10 bases, with 11 bases between. In germline, CDR1 is MGHRA, CDR2 YSYEKL.

This clonotype has just a few counts. This chain joins TRBV7-9 and TRBJ1-1; D possibly corresponds to TRBD1 (6 bases). Trimming removed 5 bases from V and 4 bases from J, with 23 bases in between. CDR1 is SEHNR, CDR2 FQNEAQ, per germline (reference sequence). The CDR3 runs to 17 residues. The CDR3 is CASSPAGGLISTTEAFF. As DNA, the CDR3 is TGTGCCAGCAGCCCCGCGGGGGGGCTGATATCAACCACTGAAGCTTTCTTT.

V gene TRBV5-1 combines with J gene TRBJ2-5; 10 bases are shared with TRBD2. V lost 0 bases, J lost 3 bases, and 2 bases stayed unmatched. The germline V gene has CDR1 SGHRS and CDR2 YFSETQ. CDR3 length: 15 amino acids. Here the CDR3 reads CASSLVLAGKETQYF. In DNA form, the CDR3 reads TGCGCCAGCAGCTTGGTACTAGCGGGAAAAGAGACCCAGTACTTC. Variable domain in full (rest from reference TRBV5-1 and TRBJ2-5): KAGVTQTPRYLIKTRGQQVTLSCSPISGHRSVSWYQQTPGQGLQFLFEYFSETQRNKGNFPGRFSGRQFSNSRSEMNVSTLELGDSALYLCASSLVLAGKETQYFGPGTRLLVL.

The J gene is TRBJ2-2, the V gene TRBV29-1, with D possibly matching TRBD2 (5 bases). In germline, CDR1 is SQVTM, CDR2 ANQGSEA. V was pared by 7 bases and J by 1 base, with 13 bases between. The CDR3 contains 14 residues. Here the CDR3 reads CSAGTGLNTGELFF. CDR3 DNA sequence: TGCAGCGCCGGAACTGGACTGAACACCGGGGAGCTGTTTTTT.

This clonotype was counted only a few times. The CDR3 region has the DNA TGTGCCAGCAGTTTGAGGGGGCGCGATGAAAAACTGTTTTTT. As protein: CASSLRGRDEKLFF. This chain links TRBV12-3 or TRBV12-4 with TRBJ1-4, with 7 bases aligning to TRBD1. CDR3 length: 14 residues. The ends lost 3 bases at V and 6 bases at J; junction bases unmatched: 4.

This clonotype has a handful of counts. The chain employs TRBV4-1 and TRBJ2-5, with 10 bases aligning to TRBD2. V trimming: 4 bases; J trimming: 0 bases; junction bases outside the gene matches: 11. Germline values: CDR1 MGHRA, CDR2 YSYEKL. The length of the CDR3 is 18 residues. Here the CDR3 reads CASSPLGLSGGYQETQYF. The CDR3 region has the DNA TGCGCCAGCAGCCCCCTAGGCCTTAGCGGGGGGTACCAAGAGACCCAGTACTTC.

This clonotype was counted at least ten times. The chain carries TRBV24-1 and TRBJ2-7; D ambiguous. This CDR3 has 16 residues. Germline CDR1 is KGHDR and CDR2 is SFDVKD. Trimming took off 0 bases at V and 0 bases at J, with 11 bases between the two ends. CDR3 in DNA: TGTGCCACCAGTGATTTGGTTCACCTCCACTCCTACGAGCAGTACTTC. It specifies CATSDLVHLHSYEQYF.

The rearrangement links TRBV5-1 to TRBJ1-3, with unresolved D. CDR3 length equals 14 residues. The V end was cut by 4 bases, the J end by 8 bases, with 16 bases between. Looked up from germline, CDR1 is SGHRS and CDR2 is YFSETQ. As DNA, the CDR3 is TGCGCCAGCAGCCGCGACGGTGAGGAGTACACCATATATTTT. This gives the protein CASSRDGEEYTIYF.

This clonotype was recorded a few times. The V gene is TRBV2, the J gene TRBJ2-1; 12 bases fit TRBD2. J gave up 10 bases and V 9 bases, and 10 bases lay outside the gene matches. This CDR3 has 14 residues. Germline V lookup: CDR1 SNHLY, CDR2 FYNNEI. CDR3 sequence (DNA): TGTGCCAGGATCGCTAGCGGGAGGGAGGGGGAGCAGTTCTTC. It translates to CARIASGREGEQFF. Based on the CDR3 plus reference TRBV2 and TRBJ2-1, the full variable domain is EPEVTQTPSHQVTQMGQEVILRCVPISNHLYFYWYRQILGQKVEFLVSFYNNEISEKSEIFDDQFSVERPDGSNFTLKIRSTKLEDSAMYFCARIASGREGEQFFGPGTRLTVL.

The V gene is TRBV10-3, the J gene TRBJ2-5; 10 bases line up with TRBD2. CDR1 and CDR2 (germline): ENHRY, SYGVKD. The V gene end was trimmed by 10 bases and the J gene end by 5 bases; junction bases not matched to a gene: 10. This CDR3 has 14 residues. The CDR3 protein is CATRLAGVEETQYF. CDR3 bases: TGTGCCACCCGGCTAGCGGGAGTCGAGGAGACCCAGTACTTC.

The chain recombines TRBV20-1 with TRBJ1-5, with TRBD1 matching 8 bases. V was clipped by 0 bases and J by 6 bases; unmatched bases: 4. This CDR3 is built from 14 residues. The germline V gene encodes CDR1 DFQATT and CDR2 SNEGSKA (reference sequence). The CDR3 sequence is CSARDPQGAQPQHF. The CDR3 coding sequence is TGCAGTGCTAGAGATCCGCAGGGGGCTCAGCCCCAGCATTTT.

This clonotype showed up just a few times. This sequence joins TRBV18 and TRBJ1-5; D remains unclear. V lost 2 bases and J lost 7, with 15 bases in between. Germline CDR1 reads KGHSH; CDR2 reads LQKENI. The CDR3 loop spans 15 amino acids. DNA for the CDR3: TGTGCCAGCTCACCAAGAGGGAAACGGGAACAGCCCCAGCATTTT. Translated: CASSPRGKREQPQHF.

This clonotype was observed a handful of times. The V call is TRBV29-1, the J call TRBJ1-1; no clear D. CDR1 is SQVTM, CDR2 ANQGSEA, per germline. Trimming cost V 0 bases and J 4 bases, with 15 bases left between them. CDR3 size: 15 residues. The CDR3 loop is CSVEDRVLLGTEAFF. The CDR3 region has the DNA TGCAGCGTTGAAGATAGAGTTCTATTAGGCACTGAAGCTTTCTTT.

There are a few counts of this clonotype. The J gene is TRBJ1-6, the V gene TRBV15; 9 nucleotides match TRBD1. Trimming removed 8 bases from V and 4 bases from J; junction bases left unmatched: 6. Germline CDR1 is LNHNV and CDR2 is YYDKDF (reference sequence). This CDR3 is built from 15 residues. The CDR3 reads CATRDRVFYNSPLHF. In nucleotides, the CDR3 is TGTGCCACCCGGGACAGGGTGTTTTATAATTCACCCCTCCACTTT.

This chain uses TRBV5-5 with TRBJ2-1; 11 bases align to TRBD1. V lost 0 bases to trimming and J lost 9 bases; unmatched junction nucleotides: 5. Germline CDR1 SGHKS, CDR2 YYEKEE (reference sequence). This CDR3 spans 15 amino acids. CDR3 sequence (DNA): TGTGCCAGCAGCTTGGAGGACAGGGGGCGAAGTGAGCAGTTCTTC. It specifies CASSLEDRGRSEQFF. The whole variable domain, filled in from reference TRBV5-5 and TRBJ2-1, reads DAGVTQSPTHLIKTRGQQVTLRCSPISGHKSVSWYQQVLGQGPQFIFQYYEKEERGRGNFPDRFSARQFPNYSSELNVNALLLGDSALYLCASSLEDRGRSEQFFGPGTRLTVL.

This clonotype turned up a few times. J is TRBJ2-2 and V is TRBV7-9; 8 bases line up with TRBD2. Germline V gene lookup returns CDR1 SEHNR and CDR2 FQNEAQ (reference sequence). Germline trimming cut 4 bases from V and 4 bases from J; bases unmatched to any gene: 11. The CDR3 covers 17 residues. The DNA of the CDR3 is TGTGCCAGCAGCTACCCCCGGCTAGCGGGCTTCACCGGGGAGCTGTTTTTT. Translating it yields CASSYPRLAGFTGELFF.

This chain connects TRBV5-5 to TRBJ1-1; 8 bases line up with TRBD1. The CDR3 is 15 residues long. CDR1 is SGHKS, CDR2 YYEKEE, per germline (reference sequence). With V trimmed by 4 bases and J by 1 base, 6 bases remained unmatched. DNA for the CDR3: TGTGCCAGCAGCGACGAGGACAGGGAGAACACTGAAGCTTTCTTT. The encoded protein is CASSDEDRENTEAFF.

This clonotype was detected only a few times. This sequence joins TRBV27 and TRBJ2-7; a possible D gene is TRBD2 (5 bases). CDR1 and CDR2 (germline): MNHEY, SMNVEV (reference sequence). V lost 5 bases, J lost 4 bases, and 12 bases lay in between. This CDR3 spans 13 amino acids. The CDR3 sequence: CASSPTDYYEQYF. CDR3 nucleotides: TGTGCCAGCAGTCCCACAGACTATTACGAGCAGTACTTC.

Note on this clonotype: The junction departs from the called germline gene at one end, perhaps through a read error. The J gene is TRBJ2-7, the V gene TRBV12-3 or TRBV12-4; weak D call: TRBD1 (6 bases). The CDR3 covers 12 residues. This CDR3 is CASSLGQTGGIF. CDR3 coding DNA: TGTGCCAGCAGTTTAGGTCAGACAGGAGGTATCTTC.

The V and J genes are TRBV13 and TRBJ2-7; the D is unclear. The V end was cut by 0 bases, the J end by 2 bases, with 11 bases between. Germline V lookup: CDR1 PRHDT, CDR2 FYEKMQ (reference sequence). This CDR3 region has 15 residues. The DNA of the CDR3 is TGTGCCAGCAGCTTAGGCGGGCAGTTCACCTACGAGCAGTACTTC. This gives the protein CASSLGGQFTYEQYF.